Listed here are 9 T cell receptor beta chains from one sample, sequenced in a study of cytomegalovirus exposure and HLA in healthy donors. Clones were sequenced by immunoSEQ multiplex PCR, and TCRdb holds only the in-frame ones, with some missing. The sample lists 150,000 to 200,000 clones; around four fifths were seen once. The sequencing input was PBMCs. These receptor sequences come from a man younger than 35 in good health and CMV-seropositive.

The genes are TRBV19 and TRBJ2-2; 12 nucleotides line up with TRBD1. The J segment lost 8 bases and the V segment lost 0 bases, leaving 7 bases of the junction unmatched. The CDR3 sequence is 17 residues long. Germline V gene lookup returns CDR1 LNHDA and CDR2 SQIVND (reference sequence). CDR3 in DNA: TGTGCCAGTAGTATAGATGCCGGGACAGGGGGCTGGGGGGAGCTGTTTTTT. This sequence encodes CASSIDAGTGGWGELFF. Full variable domain (missing parts from reference TRBV19 and TRBJ2-2): DGGITQSPKYLFRKEGQNVTLSCEQNLNHDAMYWYRQDPGQGLRLIYYSQIVNDFQKGDIAEGYSVSREKKESFPLTVTSAQKNPTAFYLCASSIDAGTGGWGELFFGEGSRLTVL.

This rearrangement joins TRBV6-6 to TRBJ1-1, with unresolved D. This CDR3 region has 14 residues. Germline loops: CDR1 MNHNY, CDR2 SVGAGI (reference sequence). Trimming pared 4 bases from V and 3 bases from J, leaving 12 bases between. DNA of the CDR3: TGTGCCAGCAGTTCTTACAGTTCTGACACTGAAGCTTTCTTT. Amino acid sequence: CASSSYSSDTEAFF.

The gene calls are TRBV5-1 and TRBJ2-5, with 7 bases fitting TRBD1. The junction had 5 bases not matched to a gene; V was cut back by 1 base and J by 2 bases. This CDR3 spans 15 amino acids. Germline lookup yields CDR1 SGHRS and CDR2 YFSETQ. The DNA for the CDR3 is TGCGCCAGCAGCTTGTTCCCGGGACAGCAAGAGACCCAGTACTTC. Its translation is CASSLFPGQQETQYF.

The J gene is TRBJ2-3, the V gene TRBV28, with a possible D match to TRBD2 (5 bases). The CDR3 spans 14 residues. Per the germline V gene, CDR1 is MDHEN and CDR2 is SYDVKM. Deletions cut 3 bases from V and 2 bases from J, with 9 bases between. The CDR3: CASSFGGPTDTQYF. Here the CDR3 DNA reads TGTGCCAGCAGTTTCGGCGGGCCCACAGATACGCAGTATTTT.

This clone was found a few times. The genes are TRBV2 and TRBJ1-2; 9 bases map to TRBD1. The germline V gene has CDR1 SNHLY and CDR2 FYNNEI. V dropped 6 bases and J dropped 5; count of bases not matched to a gene: 10. CDR3 size: 15 residues. CDR3 nucleotides: TGTGCCAGCAGGCGCCAGGGACAGGGATCTTATGGCTACACCTTC. Amino acids: CASRRQGQGSYGYTF.

V and J are TRBV28 and TRBJ2-5; 8 bases fit TRBD2. With V trimmed by 6 bases and J by 5 bases, 17 bases remained unmatched. Germline loops: CDR1 MDHEN, CDR2 SYDVKM. This CDR3 contains 17 residues. The chain's CDR3 is CASSRRASGWRLETQYF. The CDR3 DNA sequence: TGTGCCAGCAGCCGGCGGGCTAGCGGGTGGAGATTGGAGACCCAGTACTTC.

CDR3 DNA sequence: TGTGCCAGCTCGCTTTCGGGACAGGGGAAGAATGAGCAGTTCTTC. The encoded protein is CASSLSGQGKNEQFF. The chain combines TRBV18 with TRBJ2-1; 10 nucleotides align to TRBD1. The trim removed 6 bases at V and 7 bases at J, leaving 9 bases unmatched. The germline gives CDR1 KGHSH, CDR2 LQKENI. The CDR3 has 15 residues.

The rearrangement joins TRBV28 to TRBJ2-5; no clear D. This CDR3 is 12 amino acids long. Germline CDR1 reads MDHEN; CDR2 reads SYDVKM. V was clipped by 3 bases and J by 6 bases, with 8 bases between them. CDR3 in DNA: TGTGCCAGCAGTTTCCGTAGCCAGACCCAGTACTTC. Its protein is CASSFRSQTQYF.

V is TRBV5-1 and J is TRBJ2-3; TRBD1 might be the D (5 bases). The V and J ends lost 5 bases and 0 bases respectively, with 13 bases between them. The CDR3 contains 15 residues. CDR1 SGHRS and CDR2 YFSETQ come from the germline V gene. The CDR3 protein is CASRKLQASTDTQYF. The DNA of the CDR3 is TGCGCCAGCAGAAAACTACAGGCTAGCACAGATACGCAGTATTTT.